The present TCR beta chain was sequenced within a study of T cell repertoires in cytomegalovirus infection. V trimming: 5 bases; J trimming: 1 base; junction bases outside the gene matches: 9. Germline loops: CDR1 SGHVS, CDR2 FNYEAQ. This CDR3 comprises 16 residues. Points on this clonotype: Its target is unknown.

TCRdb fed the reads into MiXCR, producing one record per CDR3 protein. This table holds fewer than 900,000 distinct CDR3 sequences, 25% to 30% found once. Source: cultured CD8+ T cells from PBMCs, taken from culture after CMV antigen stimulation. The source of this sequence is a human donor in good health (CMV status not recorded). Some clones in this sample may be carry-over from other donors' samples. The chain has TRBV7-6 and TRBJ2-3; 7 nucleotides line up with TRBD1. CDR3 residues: CASSPNRGSGTDTQYF. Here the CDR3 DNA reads TGTGCCAGCAGCCCAAACAGGGGTTCGGGCACAGATACGCAGTATTTT.